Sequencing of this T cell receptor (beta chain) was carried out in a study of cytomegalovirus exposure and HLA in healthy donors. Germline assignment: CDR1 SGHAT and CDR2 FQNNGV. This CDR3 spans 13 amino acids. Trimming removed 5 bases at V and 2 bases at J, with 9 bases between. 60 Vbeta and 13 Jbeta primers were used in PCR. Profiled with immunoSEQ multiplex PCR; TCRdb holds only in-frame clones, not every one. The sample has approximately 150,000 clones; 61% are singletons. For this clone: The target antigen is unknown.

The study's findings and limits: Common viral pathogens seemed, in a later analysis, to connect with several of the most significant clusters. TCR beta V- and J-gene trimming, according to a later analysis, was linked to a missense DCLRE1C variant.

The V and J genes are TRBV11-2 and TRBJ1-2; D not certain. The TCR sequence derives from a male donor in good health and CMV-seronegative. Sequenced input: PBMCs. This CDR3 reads CASSQSGNYGYTF. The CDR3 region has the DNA TGTGCCAGCAGCCAGTCCGGGAACTATGGCTACACCTTC.